The 17 T cell receptor beta chains below come from one sample, sequenced in a study of cytomegalovirus exposure and HLA in healthy donors. Use of 60 Vbeta and 13 Jbeta primers characterized the PCR. Method: immunoSEQ multiplex PCR; TCRdb's copy keeps in-frame clones and lacks some. The sample has some 51,000 clones. Sequencing was carried out using PBMCs. These receptors were taken from a man between 40 and 49 years old in good health and CMV-seropositive.

The rearrangement uses TRBV7-9 and TRBJ2-7, with no clear D. Deletions cut 5 bases from V and 4 bases from J, with 9 bases between. CDR3 length: 12 amino acids. Germline lookup yields CDR1 SEHNR and CDR2 FQNEAQ (reference sequence). CDR3 coding DNA: TGTGCCAGCAGCCCCGGTCGATACGAGCAGTACTTC. Amino acid sequence: CASSPGRYEQYF.

The CDR3 DNA follows: TGTGCCAGCAGCTTCGGTAGGGGACAGGGGTTCACTGAAGCTTTCTTT. Translated, it gives CASSFGRGQGFTEAFF. This chain connects TRBV7-2 to TRBJ1-1; 10 nucleotides match TRBD1. The junction had 8 bases not matched to a gene; V was cut back by 3 bases and J by 4 bases. Germline lookup yields CDR1 SGHTA and CDR2 FQGNSA. The CDR3 is made up of 16 amino acids.

The J gene is TRBJ1-5, the V gene TRBV10-3, with D possibly being TRBD1 (6 bases). V lost 8 bases to trimming and J lost 2 bases, with 7 bases between them. This CDR3 has 12 amino acids. CDR1 ENHRY and CDR2 SYGVKD come from the germline V gene. CDR3 region: CAIAGGNQPQHF. CDR3 sequence (DNA): TGTGCCATCGCAGGGGGCAATCAGCCCCAGCATTTT.

This rearrangement joins TRBV7-2 to TRBJ2-5; 7 bases are a match to TRBD1. Germline assignment: CDR1 SGHTA and CDR2 FQGNSA. The V segment lost 7 bases and the J segment 5 bases; nucleotides outside the gene matches: 7. The CDR3 is made up of 13 amino acids. The CDR3 loop is CASTLDRPETQYF. CDR3 nucleotides: TGTGCCAGCACCCTGGACAGGCCGGAGACCCAGTACTTC. Together with reference TRBV7-2 and TRBJ2-5, the CDR3 gives the full variable domain: GAGVSQSPSNKVTEKGKDVELRCDPISGHTALYWYRQSLGQGLEFLIYFQGNSAPDKSGLPSDRFSAERTGGSVSTLTIQRTQQEDSAVYLCASTLDRPETQYFGPGTRLLVL.

This chain uses TRBV2 with TRBJ2-3; tentatively, D is TRBD2 (6 bases). The CDR3 sequence is 16 residues long. The V gene lost 4 bases and the J gene lost 2 bases, with 16 bases spanning the gap. Germline assignment: CDR1 SNHLY and CDR2 FYNNEI. Here the CDR3 reads CASSGGVPGPTDTQYF. Written as DNA, the CDR3 is TGTGCCAGCAGTGGGGGGGTCCCAGGCCCCACAGATACGCAGTATTTT.

This sequence joins TRBV7-2 and TRBJ2-1; 13 positions agree with TRBD2. The trim removed 5 bases at V and 6 bases at J, leaving 4 bases unmatched. The CDR3 is 15 residues long. Germline assignment: CDR1 SGHTA and CDR2 FQGNSA. This CDR3 reads CASSPTSGGPNEQFF. The CDR3, as DNA: TGTGCCAGCAGCCCGACTAGCGGGGGGCCCAATGAGCAGTTCTTC.

The rearrangement uses TRBV6-6 and TRBJ1-2; D remains unclear. Looked up from germline, CDR1 is MNHNY and CDR2 is SVGAGI (reference sequence). Trimming pared 5 bases from V and 5 bases from J, leaving 12 bases between. The CDR3 loop spans 13 amino acids. CDR3 in DNA: TGTGCCAGCAGTACCCCCGGGTTTTATGGCTACACCTTC. Translated: CASSTPGFYGYTF.

The V call is TRBV7-9, the J call TRBJ1-5; D remains unclear. Trimming took 6 bases from V and 1 from J, leaving 10 bases between them. Germline CDR1 and CDR2: SEHNR and FQNEAQ (reference sequence). The CDR3 sequence is 14 residues long. The CDR3 reads CASSAGRSNQPQHF. The CDR3 DNA follows: TGTGCCAGCAGTGCAGGTAGGAGCAATCAGCCCCAGCATTTT.

This chain links TRBV9 with TRBJ2-7; the D is unclear. The V gene lost 0 bases and the J gene lost 2 bases, with 9 bases spanning the gap. CDR1 is SGDLS, CDR2 YYNGEE, per germline. The CDR3 contains 14 residues. The CDR3 spells CASSVEAQAYEQYF. CDR3 nucleotides: TGTGCCAGCAGCGTAGAGGCCCAGGCCTACGAGCAGTACTTC.

The rearrangement links TRBV29-1 to TRBJ2-3; 8 bases align to TRBD2. This CDR3 spans 13 amino acids. Germline lookup yields CDR1 SQVTM and CDR2 ANQGSEA. CDR3 amino acids: CSLRSGRTDTQYF. As DNA, the CDR3 is TGCAGTCTTAGGAGCGGGAGAACAGATACGCAGTATTTT.

The V and J genes are TRBV25-1 and TRBJ1-2; D is perhaps TRBD1 (6 bases). This CDR3 has 12 amino acids. The V and J ends lost 8 bases and 7 bases respectively, with 14 bases between them. Per germline, CDR1 MGHDK and CDR2 SYGVNS. The CDR3 reads CASGRGGAGYTF. The CDR3 nucleotides are TGTGCCAGCGGAAGGGGGGGCGCTGGCTACACCTTC.

CDR3 protein: CASSLIETREKLFF. The CDR3 DNA reads TGTGCCAGCAGCTTAATAGAGACGAGGGAAAAACTGTTTTTT. The V and J genes are TRBV7-8 and TRBJ1-4; D remains unclear. V gave up 2 bases and J gave up 8 bases, with 12 bases separating them. Per the germline V gene, CDR1 is SGHVS and CDR2 is FQNEAQ. This CDR3 is built from 14 residues.

The J gene is TRBJ1-1, the V gene TRBV11-3; no clear D gene. With 5 bases removed from V and 1 base from J, the gap between germline ends came to 8 bases. From germline, CDR1 is SGHNT and CDR2 YENEEA. This CDR3 spans 13 amino acids. As DNA, the CDR3 is TGTGCCAGCAGCGTAAACAGGAACACTGAAGCTTTCTTT. Encoded protein: CASSVNRNTEAFF.

The rearrangement joins TRBV18 to TRBJ2-1, with TRBD1 matching over 7 bases. The germline gives CDR1 KGHSH, CDR2 LQKENI. This CDR3 has 14 amino acids. Trimming removed 2 bases from V and 8 bases from J; junction bases left unmatched: 6. The CDR3 protein is CASSPTGQLYEQFF. CDR3 nucleotides: TGTGCCAGCTCACCAACGGGACAGTTGTATGAGCAGTTCTTC.

This chain links TRBV9 with TRBJ2-3; 7 bases align to TRBD2. This CDR3 has 16 amino acids. V dropped 3 bases and J dropped 2; count of bases not matched to a gene: 9. In germline, CDR1 is SGDLS, CDR2 YYNGEE. CDR3 nucleotide sequence: TGTGCCAGCAGCGAGCTCCCAGCGGGGATCACAGATACGCAGTATTTT. Translation gives CASSELPAGITDTQYF.

The chain links TRBV6-6 to TRBJ2-5; 9 bases align to TRBD1. V lost 0 bases to trimming and J lost 4 bases; unmatched junction nucleotides: 3. The length of the CDR3 is 15 residues. Germline-derived CDR1 and CDR2 are MNHNY and SVGAGI (reference sequence). CDR3 nucleotide sequence: TGTGCCAGCAGTTACTCGACAGGGGGAGTAGAGACCCAGTACTTC. Protein: CASSYSTGGVETQYF.

About this clone itself: The same CDR3 can be traced to other DNA sequences in this sample. The gene calls are TRBV9 and TRBJ1-6, with D possibly TRBD1 on 5 matching bases. The ends were cut back, 1 base at V and 8 bases at J, with 13 bases in the middle. Per the germline V gene, CDR1 is SGDLS and CDR2 is YYNGEE. The CDR3 length is 15 residues. Written as DNA, the CDR3 is TGTGCCAGCAGCGTAACCCCTGGGGGGGATTCACCCCTCCACTTT. This gives the protein CASSVTPGGDSPLHF.